The clone carrying this TCR beta chain turned up a few times. Its antigen is still unknown. Within the sample, other DNA sequences also encode this same CDR3. This specimen belongs to a study of cytomegalovirus exposure and HLA in healthy donors. As for the study in general: Per a later analysis, the roughly 680 first-cohort and 100 to 150 validation repertoires shared one platform. Overall study results and limits: In the approximately 130 validation repertoires, a later analysis found that first-cohort TCR clusters tended to co-occur. Confirmation was obtained in vitro that a few CMV-associated chains are specific for CMV antigens.

Profiling relied on immunoSEQ multiplex PCR, and the TCRdb table lists in-frame clones only, not all of them. Of 150,000 to 200,000 clones listed, 84% were seen once; the top ten hold 10%. The CDR3 is 11 residues long. Deletions cut 3 bases from V and 4 bases from J, with 6 bases between. Per germline, CDR1 SQVTM and CDR2 ANQGSEA. Sequencing was performed on PBMCs. The TCR sequence derives from a man aged 30 to 39 in good health and CMV-seropositive. The V call is TRBV29-1, the J call TRBJ1-1, with a tentative D call TRBD1 (6 bases). The CDR3 region has the DNA TGCAGCGTTGACAGGGGCACTGAAGCTTTCTTT. Its translation is CSVDRGTEAFF. Full variable domain (remainder filled in from reference TRBV29-1 and TRBJ1-1): SAVISQKPSRDICQRGTSLTIQCQVDSQVTMMFWYRQQPGQSLTLIATANQGSEATYESGFVIDKFPISRPNLTFSTLTVSNMSPEDSSIYLCSVDRGTEAFFGQGTRLTVV.